The next 25 T cell receptor beta chains were all read from a single sample in a study of T-cell memory formation after mild COVID-19. From the 5' RACE reads, TCRdb called clonotypes with MiXCR, one entry per CDR3 protein. The sample lists about 340,000 distinct CDR3 sequences; around 15% were seen once. The source material was PBMCs or a T cell subset sorted from them (not recorded which). The receptor set was obtained from a young man who had mild COVID-19 (a few samples of this study predate the infection). Cell type and time point are not known.

This chain links TRBV12-3 or TRBV12-4 with TRBJ1-4; tentatively, D is TRBD1 (5 bases). The CDR3 is 13 residues long. Trimming pared 3 bases from V and 8 bases from J, leaving 10 bases between. This CDR3 is CASSFPWGEKLFF. CDR3 coding DNA: TGTGCCAGCAGTTTTCCATGGGGGGAAAAACTGTTTTTT.

This rearrangement joins TRBV20-1 to TRBJ1-1; D unclear. Germline V gene lookup returns CDR1 DFQATT and CDR2 SNEGSKA (reference sequence). With 1 base removed from V and 0 bases from J, the gap between germline ends came to 6 bases. The CDR3 sequence is 13 residues long. This CDR3 is CSARASLNTEAFF. CDR3 nucleotides: TGCAGTGCTAGAGCCAGTCTGAACACTGAAGCTTTCTTT.

A few counts support this clonotype. This chain links TRBV7-2 with TRBJ2-5; no reliable D call. The CDR3 loop spans 14 amino acids. V dropped 4 bases and J dropped 5 bases, with 14 bases sitting between them. Germline V gives CDR1 SGHTA, CDR2 FQGNSA. CDR3: CASSSTLVRETQYF. Here the CDR3 DNA reads TGTGCCAGCAGCTCCACCCTGGTTCGGGAGACCCAGTACTTC.

The V and J genes are TRBV7-2 and TRBJ2-1; either TRBD1 or TRBD2 may fit D (5 bases each). The CDR3 has 11 residues. The germline gives CDR1 SGHTA, CDR2 FQGNSA. V shed 5 bases and J shed 12 bases, with 11 bases lying between them. CDR3 loop: CASSPEGRQFF. The CDR3 region has the DNA TGTGCCAGCAGCCCCGAGGGGCGGCAGTTCTTC. The full variable domain, with the rest looked up from reference TRBV7-2 and TRBJ2-1, is GAGVSQSPSNKVTEKGKDVELRCDPISGHTALYWYRQSLGQGLEFLIYFQGNSAPDKSGLPSDRFSAERTGGSVSTLTIQRTQQEDSAVYLCASSPEGRQFFGPGTRLTVL.

J is TRBJ1-5 and V is TRBV18, with unresolved D. The germline V gene has CDR1 KGHSH and CDR2 LQKENI. With 2 bases removed from V and 9 bases from J, the gap between germline ends came to 11 bases. The CDR3 extends over 13 amino acids. CDR3 residues: CASSPSEQAPQHF. CDR3 sequence (DNA): TGTGCCAGCTCACCATCGGAGCAGGCGCCCCAGCATTTT.

This chain links TRBV4-2 with TRBJ2-5; TRBD2 agrees at 14 bases. Germline trimming cut 0 bases from V and 3 bases from J; bases unmatched to any gene: 3. This CDR3 has 17 amino acids. Germline V gene sequence: CDR1 LGHNA, CDR2 YNFKEQ. The CDR3 reads CASSQDKGLAGEETQYF. CDR3 nucleotide sequence: TGTGCCAGCAGCCAAGATAAGGGACTAGCGGGGGAAGAGACCCAGTACTTC.

At least ten counts were recorded for this clonotype. DNA of the CDR3: TGTGCCAGCAGTTCCCCGAATGACAGATCTGAAGCTTTCTTT. It codes for CASSSPNDRSEAFF. The chain links TRBV27 to TRBJ1-1; D might be TRBD1 (5 bases). Between the trimmed V and J ends, which lost 4 bases and 6 bases, there was a span of 15 bases. Germline-derived CDR1 and CDR2 are MNHEY and SMNVEV (reference sequence). The CDR3 is made up of 14 amino acids.

V usage is TRBV11-2 and J usage is TRBJ2-3; 7 bases match TRBD2. The CDR3 is 15 residues long. Germline V gene sequence: CDR1 SGHAT, CDR2 FQNNGV. V trimming: 4 bases; J trimming: 4 bases; junction bases outside the gene matches: 8. The CDR3 reads CASSSGTTAPDTQYF. DNA of the CDR3: TGTGCCAGCAGCTCCGGGACTACGGCGCCAGATACGCAGTATTTT. Using reference TRBV11-2 and TRBJ2-3 for the parts outside the CDR3, the full variable domain is EAGVAQSPRYKIIEKRQSVAFWCNPISGHATLYWYQQILGQGPKLLIQFQNNGVVDDSQLPKDRFSAERLKGVDSTLKIQPAKLEDSAVYLCASSSGTTAPDTQYFGPGTRLTVL.

This clonotype has more than one count but fewer than ten. The chain joins TRBV4-3 to TRBJ2-2; 16 nucleotides line up with TRBD2. Per germline, CDR1 LGHNA and CDR2 YSLEER. This CDR3 contains 19 residues. V lost 3 bases and J lost 5; bases outside the gene matches: 9. The CDR3: CASSQLGLAGGPRTGELFF. DNA for the CDR3: TGCGCCAGCAGCCAGTTGGGACTAGCGGGGGGGCCGAGGACCGGGGAGCTGTTTTTT.

This clonotype turned up a few times. This rearrangement joins TRBV2 to TRBJ1-5, with D possibly matching TRBD1 (5 bases). V was clipped by 2 bases and J by 1 base, with 12 bases between them. Germline values: CDR1 SNHLY, CDR2 FYNNEI. CDR3 length: 16 amino acids. The CDR3 here is CASSERWRGSNQPQHF. CDR3 nucleotide sequence: TGTGCCAGCAGTGAACGGTGGAGGGGAAGCAATCAGCCCCAGCATTTT.

This clonotype was found a few times. This chain connects TRBV25-1 to TRBJ2-1; 11 bases agree with TRBD2. The CDR3 has 15 residues. Germline-derived CDR1 and CDR2 are MGHDK and SYGVNS. V lost 3 bases to trimming and J lost 4 bases; unmatched junction nucleotides: 2. The CDR3 region is CASSEGTSGYNEQFF. As DNA, the CDR3 is TGTGCCAGCAGTGAGGGGACTAGCGGATACAATGAGCAGTTCTTC.

The chain is built from TRBV10-1 and TRBJ2-7, with D uncertain. V lost 3 bases, J lost 3 bases, and 12 bases lay in between. CDR1 and CDR2 (germline): WNHNN, SYGVQD (reference sequence). CDR3 length equals 14 residues. The CDR3: CASSDWPEDYEQYF. The DNA of the CDR3 is TGCGCCAGCAGTGACTGGCCTGAGGACTACGAGCAGTACTTC.

The table lists this clonotype with a few counts. V usage is TRBV3-1 and J usage is TRBJ2-1; 7 bases map to TRBD2. The germline V gene has CDR1 LGHDT and CDR2 YNNKEL (reference sequence). V shed 3 bases, J shed 2 bases, and the junction held 4 bases outside the gene matches. The CDR3 has 15 amino acids. CDR3 sequence reads: CASSHSGRAYNEQFF. The DNA for the CDR3 is TGTGCCAGCAGCCATTCTGGGAGGGCCTACAATGAGCAGTTCTTC.

This chain connects TRBV9 to TRBJ2-5; unclear D gene. This CDR3 has 13 amino acids. The V gene lost 4 bases and the J gene lost 3 bases, with 10 bases spanning the gap. The germline gives CDR1 SGDLS, CDR2 YYNGEE. This CDR3 is CASSSALEETQYF. CDR3 DNA: TGTGCCAGCAGCTCCGCACTTGAAGAGACCCAGTACTTC.

This chain connects TRBV4-3 to TRBJ1-3; perhaps TRBD1 as D (6 bases). The V gene's germline CDR1 is LGHNA and CDR2 YSLEER. The CDR3 has 16 amino acids. Trimming left V 4 bases short and J 11 bases short, with 24 bases between. CDR3 region: CASSRNTRGGGGAIYF. The DNA of the CDR3 is TGCGCCAGCAGCCGCAACACGAGGGGGGGCGGGGGCGCCATATATTTT.

This clonotype was seen a few times. The chain carries TRBV5-1 and TRBJ1-6; 9 positions agree with TRBD1. The CDR3 is 14 amino acids. The V segment lost 0 bases and the J segment 10 bases; nucleotides outside the gene matches: 2. CDR1 and CDR2 from the germline V gene are SGHRS and YFSETQ. Here the CDR3 DNA reads TGCGCCAGCAGCTTGGACAGGGGGCTCTCACCCCTCCACTTT. Protein product: CASSLDRGLSPLHF.

This clonotype was seen many times. This chain uses TRBV7-8 with TRBJ1-2; D remains ambiguous. V was trimmed by 1 base and J by 2 bases, leaving 11 bases between them. Germline CDR1 SGHVS, CDR2 FQNEAQ. This CDR3 region has 15 residues. The CDR3 is CASSLGAAFNYGYTF. CDR3 nucleotides: TGTGCCAGCAGCTTAGGGGCAGCCTTCAACTATGGCTACACCTTC.

With respect to this clonotype: A much bigger clone sits one base away, suggesting this may be a read error. V gene TRBV3-1 combines with J gene TRBJ2-5; a weak D match, TRBD1 (6 bases). Germline assignment: CDR1 LGHDT and CDR2 YNNKEL (reference sequence). The CDR3 length is 19 residues. The germline V and J ends were trimmed by 3 bases and 5 bases, with 28 bases remaining between them. This CDR3 reads CASSQPRQVAAGRKETQYF. CDR3 nucleotide sequence: TGTGCCAGCAGCCAGCCTAGACAGGTGGCGGCAGGCAGGAAGGAGACCCAGTACTTC.

This clonotype turned up a few times. The V call is TRBV13, the J call TRBJ2-7; 9 bases line up with TRBD2. Trimming removed 3 bases from V and 4 bases from J; junction bases left unmatched: 4. The CDR3 consists of 14 residues. CDR1 is PRHDT and CDR2 is FYEKMQ in the germline V gene (reference sequence). The CDR3 loop is CASSFGTSKYEQYF. CDR3 coding DNA: TGTGCCAGCAGCTTCGGGACTAGCAAATACGAGCAGTACTTC.

The chain recombines TRBV5-1 with TRBJ1-1, with D perhaps matching TRBD1 (5 bases). Between the trimmed V and J ends, which lost 1 base and 5 bases, there was a span of 15 bases. Germline assignment: CDR1 SGHRS and CDR2 YFSETQ. This CDR3 is built from 15 residues. The CDR3 coding sequence is TGCGCCAGCAGCTTGAGTGCCAGGGCAGAGACTGAAGCTTTCTTT. It encodes CASSLSARAETEAFF.

This clonotype was counted a few times. CDR3 DNA sequence: TGTGCCAGCAGCCGAGCCGGGACTAGCGGTACCGTTGGGTTCTTC. Residues: CASSRAGTSGTVGFF. This sequence joins TRBV11-2 and TRBJ2-1; the match to TRBD2 covers 11 bases. The length of the CDR3 is 15 residues. Germline trimming cut 5 bases from V and 15 bases from J; bases unmatched to any gene: 15. The germline CDR1 and CDR2 sequences are SGHAT and FQNNGV. Variable domain in full (rest from reference TRBV11-2 and TRBJ2-1): EAGVAQSPRYKIIEKRQSVAFWCNPISGHATLYWYQQILGQGPKLLIQFQNNGVVDDSQLPKDRFSAERLKGVDSTLKIQPAKLEDSAVYLCASSRAGTSGTVGFFGPGTRLTVL.

This clonotype was found many times. The chain joins TRBV7-9 to TRBJ2-7, with 10 bases identical to TRBD1. CDR3 length: 17 residues. Trimming at V came to 4 bases and at J to 3 bases, leaving 12 bases not matched to a gene. The germline V gene has CDR1 SEHNR and CDR2 FQNEAQ (reference sequence). The CDR3 here is CASSSSRRDRGHYEQYF. The CDR3, as DNA: TGTGCCAGCAGCTCCAGCCGCCGGGACAGGGGACACTACGAGCAGTACTTC. The whole variable domain, remainder taken from reference TRBV7-9 and TRBJ2-7, is DTGVSQNPRHKITKRGQNVTFRCDPISEHNRLYWYRQTLGQGPEFLTYFQNEAQLEKSRLLSDRFSAERPKGSFSTLEIQRTEQGDSAMYLCASSSSRRDRGHYEQYFGPGTRLTVT.

Many counts were recorded for this clonotype. V usage is TRBV12-3 or TRBV12-4 and J usage is TRBJ2-3; 9 bases agree with TRBD2. The CDR3 runs 14 residues. The J segment lost 0 bases and the V segment lost 5 bases, leaving 0 bases of the junction unmatched. The CDR3 is CASSSGGSTDTQYF. In DNA, the CDR3 is TGTGCCAGCAGTAGCGGGGGGAGCACAGATACGCAGTATTTT.

The rearrangement links TRBV7-9 to TRBJ1-5; D gene uncertain. Germline V gene lookup returns CDR1 SEHNR and CDR2 FQNEAQ (reference sequence). V was clipped by 3 bases and J by 0 bases, with 6 bases between them. The CDR3 extends over 14 amino acids. CDR3 coding DNA: TGTGCCAGCAGCTTCGGGCATAGCAATCAGCCCCAGCATTTT. Its protein product is CASSFGHSNQPQHF.

This clonotype has only a few counts. The V gene is TRBV5-1, the J gene TRBJ2-1, with a tentative D call TRBD2 (7 bases). There are 15 residues in the CDR3. Germline values: CDR1 SGHRS, CDR2 YFSETQ. The V end lost 4 bases, the J end lost 6 bases, and 17 bases lay between the germline ends. This CDR3 is CASSPDGGPVNEQFF. CDR3 DNA sequence: TGCGCCAGCAGCCCGGACGGGGGGCCTGTCAATGAGCAGTTCTTC.